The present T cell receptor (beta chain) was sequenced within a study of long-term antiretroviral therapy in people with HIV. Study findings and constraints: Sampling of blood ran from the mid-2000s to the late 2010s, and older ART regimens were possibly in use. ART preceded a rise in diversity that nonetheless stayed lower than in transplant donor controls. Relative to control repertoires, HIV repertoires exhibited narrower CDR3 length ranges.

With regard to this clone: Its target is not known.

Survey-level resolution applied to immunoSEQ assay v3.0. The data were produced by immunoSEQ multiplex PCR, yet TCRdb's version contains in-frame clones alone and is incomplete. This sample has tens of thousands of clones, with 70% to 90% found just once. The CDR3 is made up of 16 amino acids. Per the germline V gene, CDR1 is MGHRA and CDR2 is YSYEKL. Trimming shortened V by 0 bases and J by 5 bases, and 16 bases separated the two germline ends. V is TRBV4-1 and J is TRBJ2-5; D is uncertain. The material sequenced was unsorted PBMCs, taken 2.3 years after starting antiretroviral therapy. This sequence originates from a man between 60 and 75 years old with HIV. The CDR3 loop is CASSQEAARDGETQYF. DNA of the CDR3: TGCGCCAGCAGCCAAGAAGCTGCTCGAGATGGGGAGACCCAGTACTTC.